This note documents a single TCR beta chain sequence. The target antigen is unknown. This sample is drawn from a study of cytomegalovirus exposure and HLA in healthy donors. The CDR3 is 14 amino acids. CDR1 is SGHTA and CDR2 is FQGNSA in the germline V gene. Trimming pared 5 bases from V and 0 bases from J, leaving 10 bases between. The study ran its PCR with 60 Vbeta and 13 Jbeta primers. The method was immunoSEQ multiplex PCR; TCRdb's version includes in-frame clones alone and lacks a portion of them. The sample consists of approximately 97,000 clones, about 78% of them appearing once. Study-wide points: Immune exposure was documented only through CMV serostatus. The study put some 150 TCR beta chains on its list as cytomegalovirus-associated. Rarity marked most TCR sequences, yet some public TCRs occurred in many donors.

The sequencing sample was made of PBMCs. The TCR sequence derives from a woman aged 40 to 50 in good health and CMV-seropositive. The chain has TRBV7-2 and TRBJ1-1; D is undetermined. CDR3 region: CASSQTPLNTEAFF. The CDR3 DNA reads TGTGCCAGCAGCCAAACACCCCTGAACACTGAAGCTTTCTTT. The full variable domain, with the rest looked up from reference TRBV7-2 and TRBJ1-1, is GAGVSQSPSNKVTEKGKDVELRCDPISGHTALYWYRQSLGQGLEFLIYFQGNSAPDKSGLPSDRFSAERTGGSVSTLTIQRTQQEDSAVYLCASSQTPLNTEAFFGQGTRLTVV.